The clone carrying this T cell receptor beta chain was recorded only once. These data originate in a study of blood T cell repertoires in COVID-19. As for the study in general: In each case, the material was cDNA or gDNA derived from T cells, B-cell-depleted T cells, or PBMCs.

Libraries were prepared by immunoSEQ multiplex PCR; TCRdb keeps only in-frame clonotypes and omits some of them. The table shows roughly 200,000 clones, with roughly three quarters occurring only once. Germline lookup yields CDR1 MNHNY and CDR2 SVGAGI (reference sequence). The V gene end was trimmed by 2 bases and the J gene end by 8 bases; junction bases not matched to a gene: 10. The CDR3 extends over 15 amino acids. A Seattle source enrolled patients during active infection and followed them longitudinally. The source of this sequence is a woman older than 75 with COVID-19, enrolled during active disease. The source material was peripheral blood. This chain connects TRBV6-6 to TRBJ1-2; 8 bases align to TRBD1. The CDR3 region has the DNA TGTGCCAGCAGTTACGCCCAGGGGGCGGGCTTGGGCTACACCTTC. Translated: CASSYAQGAGLGYTF.